This TCR beta chain was captured by sequencing in a study of T cell changes during pregnancy in multiple sclerosis. Produced via immunoSEQ multiplex PCR; TCRdb's table is partial and in-frame only. The data show over 50,000 clones, approximately 90% seen once. The sample holds a few counts of this clone. The CDR3 extends over 14 amino acids. CDR1 is GTSNPN and CDR2 is SVGIG in the germline V gene (reference sequence). Between the trimmed V and J ends, which lost 4 bases and 5 bases, there was a span of 14 bases. The chain combines TRBV30 with TRBJ2-2; perhaps TRBD1 as D (5 bases). This receptor was taken from a female donor in good health, enrolled as a control in a pregnancy study. The material sequenced was peripheral blood, taken in the first trimester of pregnancy. CDR3 sequence: CAWTRSGLTGELFF. DNA for the CDR3: TGTGCCTGGACCCGGTCAGGGTTGACCGGGGAGCTGTTTTTT.